The present TCR beta chain was sequenced within a study of cytomegalovirus exposure and HLA in healthy donors. The length of the CDR3 is 14 residues. Per germline, CDR1 GTSNPN and CDR2 SVGIG (reference sequence). PCR was performed using 60 Vbeta and 13 Jbeta primers. The method was immunoSEQ multiplex PCR; TCRdb's version includes in-frame clones alone and lacks a portion of them. The profile shows about 160,000 clones, approximately 81% of them singletons. This rearrangement joins TRBV30 to TRBJ2-5; 15 bases agree with TRBD2. The DNA end lines up better with TRBJ2-7; the J call may be wrong. The sample comprised PBMCs. This TCR was recovered from a man aged 30 to 45 in good health and CMV-seronegative. The CDR3 loop reads CAWGTSGGPYEQYF. The CDR3 bases are TGTGCCTGGGGGACTAGCGGGGGGCCCTACGAGCAGTACTTC.